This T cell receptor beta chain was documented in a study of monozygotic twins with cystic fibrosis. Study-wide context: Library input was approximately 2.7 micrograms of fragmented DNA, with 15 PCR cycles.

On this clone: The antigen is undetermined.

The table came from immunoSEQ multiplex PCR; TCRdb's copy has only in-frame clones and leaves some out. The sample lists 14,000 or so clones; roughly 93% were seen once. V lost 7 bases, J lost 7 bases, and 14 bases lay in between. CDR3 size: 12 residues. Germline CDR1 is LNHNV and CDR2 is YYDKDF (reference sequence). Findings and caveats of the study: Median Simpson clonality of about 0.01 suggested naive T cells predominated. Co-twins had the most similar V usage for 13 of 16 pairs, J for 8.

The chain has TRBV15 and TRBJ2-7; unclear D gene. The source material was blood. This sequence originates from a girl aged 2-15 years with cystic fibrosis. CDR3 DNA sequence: TGTGCCACCAAGAGCCCCTGGGGAGAGCAGTACTTC. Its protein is CATKSPWGEQYF.